The entry that follows covers one TCR beta chain sequence. Its target antigen remains unknown. Base qualities are missing; no much larger clone stands one base away. The sample originates from a study of blood T cell repertoires in COVID-19 (dated by TCRdb to 2019 to 2021). Some background on the complete study: The collaborator samples originated in the United States, Italy and Spain and spanned the acute and convalescent phases of COVID-19. The material from the prospective study consisted of cDNA or gDNA derived from T cells, B-cell-depleted T cells, or PBMCs. Deeply sampled blood TCRbeta repertoires from subjects exposed to, actively infected with, or recovered from COVID-19 were included in the dataset. The repertoires were released in a freely available public database intended as a resource for research on the immune response to SARS-CoV-2. Samples came from the ongoing ImmuneRACE study (first 160 participants) plus 1,254 subjects from 6 global collaborators. Sample metadata almost always included a de-identified subject ID, COVID-19 status, age in years and sex. Where available, HLA class I and class II types were obtained from metadata supplied by the sample provider rather than from assay-based typing. Beyond this particular receptor, the publication reports: How much clinical and demographic metadata was included differed by source and by participant, and the metadata was provided uncurated.

TCRbeta CDR3 regions were amplified from genomic DNA by means of the immunoSEQ Assay, a bias-controlled multiplex PCR. In the source study's methods: The number of nucleated cells in each sample was estimated by amplification of reference gene primers within the assay. To quantify the absolute abundance of each unique TCRbeta CDR3 rearrangement, sequence reads were collapsed and filtered. Productive Simpson clonality was computed per sample as the square root of Simpson's diversity index over productive rearrangements. TCRdb stores this immuneACCESS table with in-frame sequences only. Part of the clones is absent; in the studies checked, under half of the shortfall reflects unresolved V genes, and no reason is known for the rest. For V, J and clone size, that table is used; D and trimming come from the DNA. For this sample there are some 200,000 clones; around nine tenths appear just once. Roughly 0.9% of the sample belongs to the ten largest clones.

Samples from volunteer blood donors who had recovered from COVID-19 were contributed by a second Seattle source. Collaborating institutions collected whole blood in K2EDTA tubes following their own protocols. For TCRbeta analysis, collaborators shipped samples as frozen whole blood, isolated PBMCs, or DNA extracted from either of those sample types. Ends trimmed: V by 8 bases, J by 3 bases; bases unmatched to a gene: 6. CDR1 and CDR2 were assigned from the germline V gene (reference sequence) as MNHEY and SMNVEV. Measured from the cysteine to the phenylalanine, the CDR3 is 14 residues long. Only the CDR3 region is kept as DNA, spanning 42 bases read in frame from base 1.

The chain joins TRBV27 to TRBJ2-3; 9 bases in the junction line up with TRBD1. The sequenced sample consisted of peripheral blood. This TCR derives from a woman aged 18 to 35 who had recovered from COVID-19. The sequenced DNA is TGTGCCAGCCGTATACAGGGGGCAACAGATACGCAGTATTTT. Its translation reads: CASRIQGATDTQYF.